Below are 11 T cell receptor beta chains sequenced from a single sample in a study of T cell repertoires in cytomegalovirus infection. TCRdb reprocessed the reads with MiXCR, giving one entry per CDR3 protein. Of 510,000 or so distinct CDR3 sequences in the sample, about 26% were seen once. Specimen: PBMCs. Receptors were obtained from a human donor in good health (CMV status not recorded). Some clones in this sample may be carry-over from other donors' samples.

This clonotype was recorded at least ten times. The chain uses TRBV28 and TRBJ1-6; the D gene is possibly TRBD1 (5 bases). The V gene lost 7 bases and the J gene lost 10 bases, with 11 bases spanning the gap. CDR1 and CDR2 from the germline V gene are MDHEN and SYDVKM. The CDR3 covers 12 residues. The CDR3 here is CASNTQESPLHF. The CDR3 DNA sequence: TGTGCCAGCAACACACAGGAATCACCCCTCCACTTT.

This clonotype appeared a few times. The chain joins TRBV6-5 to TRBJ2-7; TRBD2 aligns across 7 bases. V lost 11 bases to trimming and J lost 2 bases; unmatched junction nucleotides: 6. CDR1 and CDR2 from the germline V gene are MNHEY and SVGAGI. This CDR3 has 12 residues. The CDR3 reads CAVRAGAYEQYF. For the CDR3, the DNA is TGTGCCGTCCGGGCGGGAGCCTACGAGCAGTACTTC.

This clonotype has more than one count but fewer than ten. The CDR3 coding sequence is TGCAGTGCTAGGGAAGGGACAGGTTATCAGCCCCAGCATTTT. Translating it yields CSAREGTGYQPQHF. The chain is built from TRBV20-1 and TRBJ1-5; 8 positions match TRBD1. Germline values: CDR1 DFQATT, CDR2 SNEGSKA (reference sequence). V shed 3 bases, J shed 5 bases, and the junction held 6 bases outside the gene matches. The CDR3 runs to 14 residues.

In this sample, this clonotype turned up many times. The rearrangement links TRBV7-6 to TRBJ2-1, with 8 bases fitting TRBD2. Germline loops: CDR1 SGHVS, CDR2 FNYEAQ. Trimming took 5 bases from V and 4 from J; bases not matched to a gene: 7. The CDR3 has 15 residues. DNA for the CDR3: TGTGCCAGCAGCGATCCGGGACTAGGTTACAATGAGCAGTTCTTC. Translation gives CASSDPGLGYNEQFF.

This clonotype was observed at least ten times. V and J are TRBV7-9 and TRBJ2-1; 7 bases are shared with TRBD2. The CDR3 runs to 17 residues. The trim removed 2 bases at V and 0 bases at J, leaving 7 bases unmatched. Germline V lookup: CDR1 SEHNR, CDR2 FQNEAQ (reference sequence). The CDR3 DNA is TGTGCCAGCAGCTTACCGCTAGCGGAGGTCTCCTACAATGAGCAGTTCTTC. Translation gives CASSLPLAEVSYNEQFF. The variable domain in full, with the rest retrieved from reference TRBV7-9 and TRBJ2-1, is DTGVSQNPRHKITKRGQNVTFRCDPISEHNRLYWYRQTLGQGPEFLTYFQNEAQLEKSRLLSDRFSAERPKGSFSTLEIQRTEQGDSAMYLCASSLPLAEVSYNEQFFGPGTRLTVL.

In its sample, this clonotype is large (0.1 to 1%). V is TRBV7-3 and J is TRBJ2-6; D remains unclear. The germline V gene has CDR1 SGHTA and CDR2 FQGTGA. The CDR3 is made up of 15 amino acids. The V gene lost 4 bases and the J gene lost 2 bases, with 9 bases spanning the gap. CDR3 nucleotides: TGTGCCAGCAGCTCAGCTGGGACTGGGGCCAACGTCCTGACTTTC. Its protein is CASSSAGTGANVLTF.

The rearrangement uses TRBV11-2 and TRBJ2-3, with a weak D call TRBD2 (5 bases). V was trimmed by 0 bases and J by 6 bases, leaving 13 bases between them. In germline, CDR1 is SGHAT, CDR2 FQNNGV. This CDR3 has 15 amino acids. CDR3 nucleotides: TGTGCCAGCAGCTTAGAGGGTAGCGACGGGGATACGCAGTATTTT. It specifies CASSLEGSDGDTQYF.

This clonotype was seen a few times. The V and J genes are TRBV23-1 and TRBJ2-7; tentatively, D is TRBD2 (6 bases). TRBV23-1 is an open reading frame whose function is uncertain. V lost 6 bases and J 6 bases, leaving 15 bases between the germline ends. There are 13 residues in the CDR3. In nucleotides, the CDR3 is TGCGCCAGCAGCCGCGGTCCGCGGGGCGAGCAGTACGTC. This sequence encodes CASSRGPRGEQYV.

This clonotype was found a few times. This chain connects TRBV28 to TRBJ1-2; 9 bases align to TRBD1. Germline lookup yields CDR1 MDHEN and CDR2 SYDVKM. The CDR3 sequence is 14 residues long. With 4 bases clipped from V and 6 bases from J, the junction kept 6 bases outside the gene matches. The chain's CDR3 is CASSSTGGFDGYTF. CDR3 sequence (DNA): TGTGCCAGCAGTTCCACAGGGGGCTTCGATGGCTACACCTTC.

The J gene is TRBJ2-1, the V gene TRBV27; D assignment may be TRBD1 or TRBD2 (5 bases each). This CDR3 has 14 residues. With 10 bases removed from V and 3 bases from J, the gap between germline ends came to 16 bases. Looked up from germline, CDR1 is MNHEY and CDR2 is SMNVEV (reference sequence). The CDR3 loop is CATRGYADYNEQFF. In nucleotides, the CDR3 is TGTGCCACCCGGGGCTATGCAGACTACAATGAGCAGTTCTTC.

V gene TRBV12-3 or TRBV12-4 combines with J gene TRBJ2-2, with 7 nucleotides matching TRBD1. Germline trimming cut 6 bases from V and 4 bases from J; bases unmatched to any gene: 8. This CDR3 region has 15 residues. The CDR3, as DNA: TGTGCCAGCAGGCCCCGGGACAGCTCCACCGGGGAGCTGTTTTTT. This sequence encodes CASRPRDSSTGELFF.